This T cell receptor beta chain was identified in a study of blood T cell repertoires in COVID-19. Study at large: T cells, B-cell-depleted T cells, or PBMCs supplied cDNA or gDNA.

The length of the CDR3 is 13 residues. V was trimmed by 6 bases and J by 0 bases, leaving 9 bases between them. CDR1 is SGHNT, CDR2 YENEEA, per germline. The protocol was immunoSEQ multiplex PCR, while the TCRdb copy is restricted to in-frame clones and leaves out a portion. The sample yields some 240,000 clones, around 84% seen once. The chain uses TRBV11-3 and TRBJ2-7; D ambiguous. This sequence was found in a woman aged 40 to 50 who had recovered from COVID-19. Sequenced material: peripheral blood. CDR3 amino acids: CASRQYASYEQYF. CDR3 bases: TGTGCCAGCAGACAATACGCCTCCTACGAGCAGTACTTC.